The 28 T cell receptor beta chains reported below all come from one sample, sequenced in a study of T cell responses to AZD1222 COVID-19 vaccine. Profiled with immunoSEQ multiplex PCR; TCRdb holds only in-frame clones, not every one. In the table there are 200,000 or so clones, over 70% of which are singletons. The sample in question was peripheral blood, obtained on day 0 of MenACWY control vaccination. The receptors originated from an adult in good health.

This chain joins TRBV7-6 and TRBJ2-1, with D uncertain. Germline CDR1 reads SGHVS; CDR2 reads FNYEAQ. This CDR3 region has 17 residues. Trimming removed 1 base from V and 7 bases from J, with 20 bases in between. The CDR3 DNA is TGTGCCAGCAGCTTAGGATACACCCTGCAACCCTTTAATGAGCAGTTCTTC. Translation gives CASSLGYTLQPFNEQFF.

The rearrangement uses TRBV5-8 and TRBJ2-1; 12 positions match TRBD2. The CDR3 spans 15 residues. Germline-derived CDR1 and CDR2 are SGHTS and YDEGEE. V trimming: 0 bases; J trimming: 8 bases; junction bases outside the gene matches: 3. In DNA, the CDR3 is TGTGCCAGCAGCTTGGGGACTAGCGGGGACGATGAGCAGTTCTTC. Amino acids: CASSLGTSGDDEQFF.

V gene TRBV7-9 combines with J gene TRBJ1-4; 8 nucleotides match TRBD1. The CDR3 consists of 15 residues. Per germline, CDR1 SEHNR and CDR2 FQNEAQ (reference sequence). J was trimmed by 4 bases and V by 5 bases; bases with no gene match: 6. DNA for the CDR3: TGTGCCAGCAGCCATAGACAGGGGCTTAATGAAAAACTGTTTTTT. Encoded protein: CASSHRQGLNEKLFF.

This chain joins TRBV6-2 or TRBV6-3 and TRBJ2-5; D uncertain. Germline V CDR1 and CDR2: MNHEY, SVGEGT. V lost 6 bases and J 5 bases, leaving 10 bases between the germline ends. This CDR3 contains 12 residues. CDR3 in DNA: TGTGCCAGCAGCCCATTCACGGAGACCCAGTACTTC. It codes for CASSPFTETQYF.

The CDR3 reads CASSLTGNTEAFF. CDR3 in DNA: TGTGCCAGCAGCTTGACGGGAAACACTGAAGCTTTCTTT. The chain uses TRBV11-2 and TRBJ1-1; unclear D gene. V lost 3 bases to trimming and J lost 2 bases, with 7 bases between them. CDR1 is SGHAT and CDR2 is FQNNGV in the germline V gene. The CDR3 loop spans 13 amino acids.

The chain combines TRBV7-2 with TRBJ2-3, with D tentatively TRBD2 (6 bases). This CDR3 region has 17 residues. Deletions cut 1 base from V and 2 bases from J, with 16 bases between. Germline V gene sequence: CDR1 SGHTA, CDR2 FQGNSA. In nucleotides, the CDR3 is TGTGCCAGCAGCTTAGGTCGGTCGGGACTCTCCACAGATACGCAGTATTTT. Translated: CASSLGRSGLSTDTQYF.

The V gene is TRBV7-8, the J gene TRBJ2-1; D may correspond to TRBD1 or TRBD2 (5 bases each). The V end lost 1 base, the J end lost 5 bases, and 12 bases lay between the germline ends. The germline CDR1 and CDR2 sequences are SGHVS and FQNEAQ. This CDR3 contains 15 residues. The CDR3 coding sequence is TGTGCCAGCAGCTTAGTTATAAGGGGAGACAATGAGCAGTTCTTC. It specifies CASSLVIRGDNEQFF.

The chain couples TRBV7-9 to TRBJ2-3; perhaps TRBD1 as D (6 bases). The CDR3 consists of 16 residues. Trimming pared 5 bases from V and 2 bases from J, leaving 17 bases between. Per germline, CDR1 SEHNR and CDR2 FQNEAQ (reference sequence). In nucleotides, the CDR3 is TGTGCCAGCAGCCAGGGGACCCCCCCCCACACAGATACGCAGTATTTT. Its protein is CASSQGTPPHTDTQYF.

In regard to this clone: The sample contains more than one DNA sequence encoding this CDR3. This chain uses TRBV5-1 with TRBJ1-3, with a tentative D call TRBD1 (6 bases). Trimming removed 4 bases at V and 0 bases at J, with 11 bases between. Germline CDR1 reads SGHRS; CDR2 reads YFSETQ. This CDR3 spans 15 amino acids. CDR3 bases: TGCGCCAGCAGCCCTGGACAGATCTCTGGAAACACCATATATTTT. Translating it yields CASSPGQISGNTIYF.

This chain joins TRBV2 and TRBJ1-1; 7 positions match TRBD1. CDR3 length equals 14 residues. The trim removed 4 bases at V and 5 bases at J, leaving 7 bases unmatched. CDR1 and CDR2 (germline): SNHLY, FYNNEI. The CDR3: CASSATGVSTEAFF. The CDR3 DNA follows: TGTGCCAGCAGTGCTACAGGGGTATCGACTGAAGCTTTCTTT.

The rearrangement joins TRBV9 to TRBJ2-2; no reliable D call. CDR1 is SGDLS, CDR2 YYNGEE, per germline. Trimming took 4 bases from V and 5 from J, leaving 9 bases between them. The CDR3 has 13 residues. CDR3 in DNA: TGTGCCAGCAGCTCCGCGCCTACCGGGGAGCTGTTTTTT. This translates into CASSSAPTGELFF.

The rearrangement joins TRBV10-3 to TRBJ2-7; 8 bases line up with TRBD2. V was pared by 4 bases and J by 5 bases, with 10 bases of the junction left unmatched. CDR3 length equals 15 residues. Germline CDR1 reads ENHRY; CDR2 reads SYGVKD. CDR3 sequence (DNA): TGTGCCATCAGTGCGCTGGCGAGCGGGAGCGACGAGCAGTACTTC. As protein: CAISALASGSDEQYF.

V is TRBV19 and J is TRBJ2-5, with 9 bases lining up with TRBD1. With 3 bases clipped from V and 6 bases from J, the junction kept 5 bases outside the gene matches. The CDR3 loop spans 14 amino acids. The germline CDR1 and CDR2 sequences are LNHDA and SQIVND (reference sequence). The CDR3, as DNA: TGTGCCAGTAGTATCACAGGGGGCCGGAAGACCCAGTACTTC. Amino acid sequence: CASSITGGRKTQYF.

The chain joins TRBV19 to TRBJ2-3; 13 nucleotides line up with TRBD2. The CDR3 has 16 amino acids. The germline V gene has CDR1 LNHDA and CDR2 SQIVND (reference sequence). The junction had 1 base not matched to a gene; V was cut back by 3 bases and J by 1 base. CDR3 nucleotides: TGTGCCAGTAGTATCGGGACTAGCGGGGGCACAGATACGCAGTATTTT. It translates to CASSIGTSGGTDTQYF.

V gene TRBV18 combines with J gene TRBJ1-1; no definite D call. The CDR3 is 16 residues long. V was clipped by 4 bases and J by 1 base, with 16 bases between them. Germline V gene lookup returns CDR1 KGHSH and CDR2 LQKENI. CDR3: CASSHIQTSSNTEAFF. The CDR3 DNA sequence: TGTGCCAGCTCACACATACAGACCTCGTCGAACACTGAAGCTTTCTTT.

The rearrangement links TRBV28 to TRBJ2-7; D not resolved. CDR3 length: 15 amino acids. Trimming cost V 1 base and J 3 bases, with 13 bases left between them. The germline gives CDR1 MDHEN, CDR2 SYDVKM. The CDR3 is CASSLFGRTFYEQYF. The CDR3 region has the DNA TGTGCCAGCAGTTTATTCGGCAGGACCTTCTACGAGCAGTACTTC.

The chain uses TRBV6-5 and TRBJ2-1; TRBD2 matches 7 bases. This CDR3 spans 14 amino acids. Trimming removed 8 bases from V and 3 bases from J; junction bases left unmatched: 7. Germline V CDR1 and CDR2: MNHEY, SVGAGI. CDR3 DNA sequence: TGTGCCAGCGCTGAGAGCGGGGACTACAATGAGCAGTTCTTC. It yields the protein CASAESGDYNEQFF.

This rearrangement joins TRBV19 to TRBJ2-2; tentative D call: TRBD2 (5 bases). Germline V lookup: CDR1 LNHDA, CDR2 SQIVND (reference sequence). V was cut by 5 bases and J by 3 bases, with 13 bases left in between. This CDR3 region has 15 residues. DNA for the CDR3: TGTGCCAGTAGTCATCAGGACTGGGACACCGGGGAGCTGTTTTTT. This encodes CASSHQDWDTGELFF. Full variable domain (rest looked up from reference TRBV19 and TRBJ2-2): DGGITQSPKYLFRKEGQNVTLSCEQNLNHDAMYWYRQDPGQGLRLIYYSQIVNDFQKGDIAEGYSVSREKKESFPLTVTSAQKNPTAFYLCASSHQDWDTGELFFGEGSRLTVL.

The chain combines TRBV12-5 with TRBJ2-7; 8 nucleotides line up with TRBD1. CDR1 and CDR2 (germline): LGHNT, FRNRAP. The CDR3 contains 13 residues. Trimming took 3 bases from V and 3 from J; bases not matched to a gene: 1. The CDR3 loop is CASGFGTGYEQYF. The CDR3, as DNA: TGTGCTAGTGGTTTCGGGACAGGCTACGAGCAGTACTTC.

This chain uses TRBV6-1 with TRBJ1-6; possibly TRBD1 for D (5 bases). Trimming took 2 bases from V and 7 from J, leaving 12 bases between them. CDR1 is MNHNS and CDR2 is SASEGT in the germline V gene. The CDR3 is 15 amino acids. The CDR3 coding sequence is TGTGCCAGCAGTGAATGGGGTACAGGCAATTCACCCCTCCACTTT. As protein: CASSEWGTGNSPLHF.

In this sample, this clone turned up once. The V and J genes are TRBV10-3 and TRBJ2-7; 12 bases agree with TRBD2. Germline trimming cut 3 bases from V and 4 bases from J; bases unmatched to any gene: 10. Germline lookup yields CDR1 ENHRY and CDR2 SYGVKD. The CDR3 contains 17 residues. This chain's CDR3 is CAISDFLAGGLRYEQYF. The CDR3 region has the DNA TGTGCCATCAGTGATTTTCTAGCGGGGGGGCTTAGATACGAGCAGTACTTC.

This sequence joins TRBV5-1 and TRBJ2-6; D gene uncertain. Trimming shortened V by 1 base and J by 4 bases, and 18 bases separated the two germline ends. The CDR3 spans 18 residues. Per the germline V gene, CDR1 is SGHRS and CDR2 is YFSETQ. CDR3 in DNA: TGCGCCAGCAGCTTGTATGGCGCAACTTCTGGGGGGGCCAACGTCCTGACTTTC. This sequence encodes CASSLYGATSGGANVLTF.

The chain is built from TRBV18 and TRBJ1-2; TRBD1 is a possible D gene (5 bases). Per the germline V gene, CDR1 is KGHSH and CDR2 is LQKENI. Trimming removed 3 bases from V and 7 bases from J, with 12 bases in between. The CDR3 totals 13 residues. The CDR3 spells CASSPTEGGGYTF. The CDR3 coding sequence is TGTGCCAGCTCACCGACAGAAGGTGGTGGCTACACCTTC.

The V call is TRBV4-3, the J call TRBJ2-7; 8 bases match TRBD1. The germline gives CDR1 LGHNA, CDR2 YSLEER. Trimming removed 4 bases from V and 1 base from J; junction bases left unmatched: 12. This CDR3 spans 17 amino acids. The CDR3: CASSPTNSGGASYEQYF. The CDR3 DNA reads as TGCGCCAGCAGCCCTACGAATTCAGGGGGCGCGTCCTACGAGCAGTACTTC.

The genes are TRBV19 and TRBJ1-2; unclear D gene. The CDR3 is 13 residues long. V was cut by 9 bases and J by 3 bases, with 14 bases left in between. Germline V CDR1 and CDR2: LNHDA, SQIVND (reference sequence). The CDR3 DNA reads TGTGCCAGCAAGAAAGGGAACGACTATGGCTACACCTTC. Encoded protein: CASKKGNDYGYTF.

V gene TRBV3-1 (or the pseudogene TRBV3-2) combines with J gene TRBJ1-3; 7 bases match TRBD1. V shed 1 base, J shed 12 bases, and the junction held 6 bases outside the gene matches. CDR1 is LGHDT and CDR2 is YNNKEL in the germline V gene (reference sequence). The CDR3 extends over 13 amino acids. The CDR3 DNA reads TGTGCCAGCAGCCAAGTTCGGCAGGGGGACATATATTTT. Translated, it gives CASSQVRQGDIYF.

V is TRBV7-2 and J is TRBJ1-4; maybe TRBD1 (6 bases). Trimming stripped 6 bases from V and 0 bases from J, with 20 bases between. The CDR3 is 18 residues long. The germline gives CDR1 SGHTA, CDR2 FQGNSA. The chain's CDR3 is CASRQTGKVGPTNEKLFF. DNA of the CDR3: TGTGCCAGCAGACAGACAGGCAAGGTCGGACCAACTAATGAAAAACTGTTTTTT.

The J gene is TRBJ2-3, the V gene TRBV6-5; 7 nucleotides line up with TRBD2. The CDR3 extends over 15 amino acids. V shed 10 bases and J 2 bases; nucleotides not matched to a gene: 12. CDR1 is MNHEY and CDR2 is SVGAGI in the germline V gene. The CDR3 region is CATFPQGGNTDTQYF. CDR3 coding DNA: TGTGCCACCTTTCCTCAGGGAGGGAACACAGATACGCAGTATTTT.